This TCR beta chain was observed in a study of cytomegalovirus exposure and HLA in healthy donors (dated by TCRdb to between 2016 and 2019). Regarding the complete study: An earlier analysis of fewer than 750 of the donors reported about 260 Gb of sequence data and 117 million unique TCR beta sequences obtained from about 170 million T cells. Around 330 gigabases of sequencing data and about 92 million unique TCR sequences made up an early release that covered approximately 700 HLA-typed donors. Of the roughly 400 genotyped donors, about 80% fell in the genetic ancestry cluster associated with self-reported Caucasian donors. The aim of the study was to test whether cataloging public T cell receptors could identify signatures of past pathogen exposure. The T cell repertoires of around 670 subjects were profiled by immunosequencing and related to cytomegalovirus serostatus. A separate validation cohort of roughly 120 different subjects was used in addition to the roughly 670-subject first cohort. High-throughput TCR immunosequencing, statistical association of individual TCRs with disease status, and machine learning were combined to predict cytomegalovirus infection status. In a later analysis, previously published TCR beta repertoires from 666 donors were re-analyzed and high-resolution HLA genotyping was added so that TCR occurrence patterns could be studied. In the later analysis, no new phenotypic data were used to find candidate immune exposures; instead, reliance was placed on TCR beta sequences and their occurrence across donors. To decide whether each TCR beta V gene segment behaved as functional or pseudogenic, an earlier analysis of some 570 of the donors relied on high-throughput TCR beta sequencing. Alongside the repertoire data, information on donor age, sex, ethnicity and CMV serostatus was compiled. A later genetic analysis took genome-wide SNP genotypes for about 65% of the 666 donors and used that subset as a discovery cohort. Every discovery cohort repertoire had been produced on one sequencing platform. Class I and class II HLA loci were covered by the typing at four-digit resolution. The number of donors typed differed by locus, with 629-630 for A, B, C, DRB1 and DQB1, around 560 for DQA1, under 610 for DPA1, and 400 to 490 for DPB1. Roughly 5 DR-DQ haplotypes were handled as single units for association and clustering because linkage in the cohort was strong. Across approximately 420 genotyped donors of the cohort, an average of about 200,000 unique TCR beta nucleotide sequences per donor were sequenced, and roughly 17% of those sequences were non-productive.

The cohort was made up of approximately 670 healthy bone marrow donors. At the time of sampling, every cohort member was nominally healthy, though immune exposures that went unrecorded were likely present. The donor was CMV seropositive and was included in the group of 250 to 300 seropositive cohort members. Every donor gave a peripheral blood sample, and the peripheral blood mononuclear cells from that sample were used for TCR beta sequencing. The Qiagen DNeasy Blood Extraction Kit was used to extract genomic DNA from the blood cell samples. This clone is a singleton in its sample. No antigen is known for it. No much larger clone exists at a distance of one base, and base qualities are not known. Preparation of the library involved the immunoSEQ multiplex PCR assay. For the multiplex PCR, a mixture combining 60 forward primers for TCR Vbeta segments and 13 reverse primers for TCR Jbeta segments was used. The CDR3 region of rearranged TCR beta genes was amplified from genomic DNA with a multiplex PCR assay. The amplified TCR beta libraries were sequenced on the Illumina HiSeq System as 87-base-pair reads. From the authors' description of their analysis: A later analysis counted approximately 74 million unique TCR beta chains across the roughly 700 repertoires, and some 11 million of these chains were shared by at least two donors. A nearest-neighbor algorithm error-corrected the raw reads and collapsed the reads into unique sequences, merging closely related sequences to remove PCR and sequencing errors. To assign V, D and J gene segments, CDR3 sequences were aligned to IMGT reference sequences. For a sequence to be retained, a match of at least six nucleotides was required to both a V gene segment and a J gene segment. Rearrangements were called productive when the CDR3 lacked stop codons and stayed in frame with V and J; all others were non-productive. CDR3 was defined according to IMGT convention as the region running from the second conserved V-encoded cysteine to the conserved J-encoded phenylalanine. The earlier analysis of about 570 of the donors excluded any sequence lacking an unambiguous match to a single V gene segment. An earlier analysis of over 450 of the donors classified V segments as functional when productive rearrangements were above 56.7% and as segregating when the standard deviation between donors was above 5%. A statistical classification framework was built to diagnose cytomegalovirus status from the catalog of TCR beta chain sequences. A later analysis assigned V and J genes by comparing TCR nucleotide sequences with IMGT/GENE-DB human TR gene sequences. A later analysis assigned CDR3 sequences and most-parsimonious VDJ recombination scenarios with the TCRdist pipeline. A later analysis defined each TCR beta chain by its CDR3 amino acid sequence plus V-gene family, and excluded reads lacking a unique V-gene family. A later analysis removed over 500 highly shared, low-generation-probability nucleotide sequences to deal with suspected cross-contamination and a sequencing artifact. A later analysis calculated a clonal expansion index for each public chain from normalized within-repertoire ranks of inferred template counts. A later analysis computed generation probabilities with a VDJ recombination model fitted to out-of-frame rearrangements, and checked the results against IGoR. Hypergeometric tests were used in a later analysis to score TCR-TCR, TCR-HLA and TCR-CMV co-occurrence, with a repertoire-size bias correction applied to the TCR pairs. To estimate false discovery rates, a later analysis permuted the HLA or CMV assignments 20 times. In a later analysis, co-occurring TCRs were grouped with DBSCAN, and TCRdist sequence similarity was added when clustering was performed within HLA-allele-positive subsets. For co-occurrence clustering, repertoires with fewer than 30,000 or more than 120,000 public chains were excluded, along with about five repertoires with anomalous nucleotide sharing. Here the immuneACCESS table is served through TCRdb, limited to in-frame sequences with V and J called. Missing clones are a known gap in these copies; in checked studies unresolved V genes cover under half, and the rest lacks a known reason. V and J calls and clone size are those listed in that table; D and trimming were worked out from the DNA. The sample table shows around 65,000 clones, and 60% to 80% are seen once. The leading ten clones occupy under 20% of the sample.

CDR1 and CDR2 (DFQATT, SNEGSKA) derive from the germline V gene (reference sequence). Its CDR3 holds 11 amino acids, cysteine through phenylalanine. The CDR3 DNA has 33 bases and is translated from base 1. The V and J ends are trimmed by 6 bases and 5 bases, leaving 11 bases between them. Overall study results and their limits: According to a later analysis, parvovirus B19, influenza, CMV and Epstein-Barr virus appeared linked to several top co-occurrence clusters. A further reported finding was that TCR beta sequences accurately predicted the HLA-A and HLA-B alleles for most subjects in the first cohort. Because HLA typing was unavailable for some donors at each locus, only the typed subset was used in association tests. Compared with equally common non-associated chains, HLA-associated TCR beta chains in a later analysis were more clonally expanded and had lower generation probabilities. A later genetic analysis reported fewer N-insertions in productive TCRs among donors in an Asian-associated ancestry cluster than the roughly 700-donor mean. Only TCR beta chains were sequenced in this cohort, and the absence of alpha or paired-chain data limited detectable features. In a later analysis, around 15,000 TCR beta sequences were associated with specific HLA alleles at a false discovery rate of 0.05. Some IMGT-functional V segments, including TRBV6-2 and TRBV6-3, could not be distinguished by the 87-base-pair reads and were therefore excluded. In vitro tests confirmed that a few of the cytomegalovirus-associated TCR beta chains recognize cytomegalovirus antigens. According to a later analysis, TCR association rates differed among HLA loci, with DRB1 alleles showing the most associated TCRs and HLA-C alleles showing the fewest. Most TCR sequences were seen in very few donors, while some public TCRs were found in many individuals. Linkage disequilibrium might explain the correlated functional status among segregating V segments, but an unknown experimental factor could not be ruled out. In an earlier analysis of approximately 600 of the donors, most TCR beta V segments were observed in productive rearrangements about 87% or about 30% of the time, broadly matching IMGT annotations. Cytomegalovirus status was reported to be diagnosed by the classifier with high specificity and sensitivity in both the original and validation cohorts. The authors suggested that the approach could potentially be extended to other disease states and immunological phenotypes. A cluster of highly shared sequence variants was judged likely to be a technical artifact of the sequencing pipeline. For the cohort, immune exposure information was limited to CMV serostatus. The presence/absence analyses assumed that sequencing depth was roughly uniform across donors, and that assumption may not be true. In a later genetic analysis, a missense DCLRE1C variant was associated with V-gene and J-gene trimming of TCR beta chains, and the association was replicated in an independent cohort. Because counts were too low, more than 15 rarely observed V segments, including chromosome 9 orphons, were left out of the earlier analysis of 500 to 750 of the donors. In a later analysis, most CMV-associated TCR beta chains were found to appear HLA-restricted, with HLA associations seemingly driven largely by CMV exposure. A total of about 150 TCR beta chains were listed by the study as associated with cytomegalovirus. When HLA alleles, especially DR and DQ, strongly co-occurred, attributing TCR associations to individual alleles was difficult.

The chain uses TRBV20-1 and TRBJ2-7, with the D gene call left open. This sequence originates from a man in his forties in good health and CMV-seropositive. Source material: PBMCs. CDR3 loop: CSADFNHEQYF. The DNA sequence is given as TGCAGTGCCGACTTTAACCACGAGCAGTACTTC.